This T cell receptor beta chain stems from a study of T cell clonality in common variable immunodeficiency. Study-wide points: In common variable immunodeficiency, TCR beta chains reportedly carried fewer deletions and N-nucleotide insertions. TCRbeta clonality was increased in CVID versus healthy controls. Fewer TCRbeta clones were shared among CVID subjects than controls.

This clone came up many times. Its antigen is unknown. The read stops 3 residues short of the end of the CDR3; the missing end is completed from the germline J gene. Equal genomic DNA amounts from CVID and control samples were sequenced. TCRdb's copy holds only in-frame clones and misses some; the assay was immunoSEQ multiplex PCR. The specimen has about 20,000 clones, none found just once. Donors gave roughly 4.5 to 8 ml heparinized peripheral whole blood. Germline V lookup: CDR1 DFQATT, CDR2 SNEGSKA (reference sequence). The CDR3 is 14 amino acids. Trimming pared 1 base from V and 1 base from J, leaving 10 bases between.

This sequence was found in a human donor with common variable immunodeficiency. The sequenced material came from peripheral blood mononuclear cells. J is TRBJ1-2 and V is TRBV20-1; tentatively, D is TRBD1 (6 bases). CDR3 DNA (partial): TGCAGTGCTAGAGTAGGGGGGGGTAACTATGGC. It codes for CSARVGGGNYG. The whole CDR3 sequence is CSARVGGGNYGYTF.